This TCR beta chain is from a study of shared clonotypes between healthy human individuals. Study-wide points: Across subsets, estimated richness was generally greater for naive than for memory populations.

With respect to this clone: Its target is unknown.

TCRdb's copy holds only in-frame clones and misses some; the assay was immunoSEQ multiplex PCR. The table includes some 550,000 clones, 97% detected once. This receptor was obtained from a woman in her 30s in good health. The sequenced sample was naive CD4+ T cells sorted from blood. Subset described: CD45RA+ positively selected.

CDR3 sequence: CSPGGGETKAFF. The CDR3 region has the DNA TGCAGCCCTGGAGGGGGAGAAACTAAAGCTTTCTTT. This chain links TRBV29-1 with TRBJ1-1, with a possible D match to TRBD1 (6 bases). The CDR3 sequence is 12 residues long. V gave up 8 bases and J gave up 9 bases, with 19 bases separating them. Per germline, CDR1 SQVTM and CDR2 ANQGSEA.